The 26 T cell receptor beta chains given below trace back to one sample, sequenced in a study of tumor T cells in aggressive B-cell lymphoma. The method was immunoSEQ multiplex PCR; TCRdb's version includes in-frame clones alone and lacks a portion of them. The sample holds 10,000 or so clones; approximately 85% are singletons and the top ten take around 3.3%. Sample: tumor tissue. These receptors came from an adult with diffuse large B cell lymphoma.

The chain couples TRBV25-1 to TRBJ2-1; D ambiguous. Trimming took off 7 bases at V and 7 bases at J, with 17 bases between the two ends. This CDR3 region has 14 residues. Germline-derived CDR1 and CDR2 are MGHDK and SYGVNS. The chain's CDR3 is CASIGVDPENEQFF. The CDR3 nucleotides are TGTGCCAGCATCGGAGTCGACCCCGAGAATGAGCAGTTCTTC.

Points on this clone: The same CDR3 can be traced to other DNA sequences in this sample. The J gene is TRBJ2-2, the V gene TRBV2; 7 bases align to TRBD1. The germline CDR1 and CDR2 sequences are SNHLY and FYNNEI. V lost 4 bases, J lost 1 base, and 3 bases stayed unmatched. The CDR3 is made up of 15 amino acids. DNA for the CDR3: TGTGCCAGCAGTGCCGGGACAGAGAACACCGGGGAGCTGTTTTTT. The encoded protein is CASSAGTENTGELFF.

The CDR3 DNA is TGTGCCACCGGAAACAGCCGGGACAGGGTCCGGCTGGTGTCCTACAATGAGCAGTTCTTC. It translates to CATGNSRDRVRLVSYNEQFF. This chain links TRBV15 with TRBJ2-1; TRBD1 agrees at 9 bases. Trimming at V came to 8 bases and at J to 1 base, leaving 21 bases not matched to a gene. The CDR3 sequence is 20 residues long. The germline CDR1 and CDR2 sequences are LNHNV and YYDKDF (reference sequence). Looking up the rest from reference TRBV15 and TRBJ2-1 gives the full variable domain: DAMVIQNPRYQVTQFGKPVTLSCSQTLNHNVMYWYQQKSSQAPKLLFHYYDKDFNNEADTPDNFQSRRPNTSFCFLDIRSPGLGDTAMYLCATGNSRDRVRLVSYNEQFFGPGTRLTVL.

The rearrangement uses TRBV7-2 and TRBJ1-1; possibly TRBD1 for D (5 bases). The CDR3 consists of 15 residues. V was trimmed by 5 bases and J by 1 base, leaving 14 bases between them. Germline CDR1 reads SGHTA; CDR2 reads FQGNSA. In DNA, the CDR3 is TGTGCCAGCAGCCCGGGCGGGACGGCGAACACTGAAGCTTTCTTT. This codes for CASSPGGTANTEAFF.

The V call is TRBV30, the J call TRBJ1-5; 8 bases line up with TRBD1. The CDR3 consists of 15 residues. Germline V gives CDR1 GTSNPN, CDR2 SVGIG (reference sequence). Trimming cost V 5 bases and J 1 base; bases outside gene matches: 7. CDR3 sequence (DNA): TGTGCCTGGCGAACTCAGGGGGCGAGCAATCAGCCCCAGCATTTT. The encoded protein is CAWRTQGASNQPQHF.

The J gene is TRBJ1-5, the V gene TRBV23-1; D might be TRBD1 (6 bases). TRBV23-1 qualifies as an ORF whose function is uncertain. Trimming cost V 0 bases and J 0 bases, with 9 bases left between them. The CDR3 is 16 residues long. The CDR3 DNA reads TGCGCCAGCAGTCAATCGGGGGGGGCTAGCAATCAGCCCCAGCATTTT. This sequence encodes CASSQSGGASNQPQHF.

This sequence joins TRBV9 and TRBJ2-1; TRBD1 aligns across 11 bases. Germline CDR1 is SGDLS and CDR2 is YYNGEE. V gave up 2 bases and J gave up 7 bases; unmatched junction bases: 8. The CDR3 contains 16 residues. The CDR3: CASSVTGTGGWNEQFF. As DNA, the CDR3 is TGTGCCAGCAGCGTTACCGGGACAGGGGGGTGGAATGAGCAGTTCTTC.

The chain links TRBV14 to TRBJ2-1, with TRBD2 identical over 8 bases. Germline assignment: CDR1 SGHDN and CDR2 FVKESK. With V trimmed by 4 bases and J by 4 bases, 9 bases remained unmatched. The CDR3 totals 16 residues. Here the CDR3 reads CASSPLKRGIYNEQFF. DNA of the CDR3: TGTGCCAGCAGCCCCCTTAAGCGGGGGATTTACAATGAGCAGTTCTTC.

The gene calls are TRBV4-2 and TRBJ2-5, with 10 bases lining up with TRBD2. The J call could be wrong; TRBJ2-7 is a better fit for the DNA end. The CDR3 sequence is 18 residues long. Germline-derived CDR1 and CDR2 are LGHNA and YNFKEQ. CDR3 loop: CASSQGLSGGASSYEQYF. The CDR3 region has the DNA TGTGCCAGCAGCCAAGGACTGAGCGGGGGGGCCAGCTCCTACGAGCAGTACTTC.

This chain joins TRBV13 and TRBJ2-2; 10 bases align to TRBD1. The CDR3 covers 18 residues. V was pared by 0 bases and J by 0 bases, with 4 bases of the junction left unmatched. Germline V gene sequence: CDR1 PRHDT, CDR2 FYEKMQ (reference sequence). The CDR3 nucleotides are TGTGCCAGCAGCTTAGGCCTGGGACAGGGGACGAACACCGGGGAGCTGTTTTTT. This gives the protein CASSLGLGQGTNTGELFF.

This clone was seen a few times. CDR3 amino acids: CASSWGTDEKLFF. CDR3 bases: TGTGCCAGTAGTTGGGGGACTGACGAAAAACTGTTTTTT. The chain links TRBV19 to TRBJ1-4, with D possibly being TRBD1 (5 bases). The CDR3 covers 13 residues. Trimming left V 5 bases short and J 8 bases short, with 12 bases between. Germline CDR1 and CDR2: LNHDA and SQIVND (reference sequence).

The rearrangement joins TRBV27 to TRBJ1-2, with D perhaps matching TRBD1 (5 bases). From germline, CDR1 is MNHEY and CDR2 SMNVEV (reference sequence). Between the trimmed V and J ends, which lost 7 bases and 0 bases, there was a span of 12 bases. This CDR3 is built from 14 residues. The CDR3 sequence: CASKYGAPNYGYTF. The CDR3 nucleotides read TGTGCCAGCAAATATGGGGCTCCTAACTATGGCTACACCTTC.

This chain links TRBV6-4 with TRBJ2-1; D perhaps matches TRBD1 (6 bases). CDR3 length: 14 residues. Trimming stripped 3 bases from V and 9 bases from J, with 15 bases between. CDR1 is MRHNA, CDR2 SNTAGT, per germline. The DNA of the CDR3 is TGTGCCAGCAGTGAGCGGCAGGGGATCGGTGAGCAGTTCTTC. Its protein is CASSERQGIGEQFF.

The gene calls are TRBV6-1 and TRBJ2-1; 10 nucleotides match TRBD2. The CDR3 has 18 residues. V gave up 4 bases and J gave up 2 bases; unmatched junction bases: 11. Germline CDR1 is MNHNS and CDR2 is SASEGT. The CDR3 sequence: CASSGLGVAGGTYNEQFF. For the CDR3, the DNA is TGTGCCAGCAGTGGATTGGGAGTAGCGGGGGGAACCTACAATGAGCAGTTCTTC.

The chain carries TRBV6-1 and TRBJ2-3, with D maybe TRBD2 (5 bases). The CDR3 has 15 residues. The V gene's germline CDR1 is MNHNS and CDR2 SASEGT. V gave up 8 bases and J gave up 4 bases, with 19 bases separating them. CDR3: CASGGPGVVADTQYF. CDR3 nucleotide sequence: TGTGCCAGCGGTGGGCCCGGGGTTGTTGCAGATACGCAGTATTTT.

This rearrangement joins TRBV7-9 to TRBJ1-4; weak D call: TRBD1 (6 bases). CDR1 SEHNR and CDR2 FQNEAQ come from the germline V gene (reference sequence). This CDR3 is built from 15 residues. With 4 bases removed from V and 7 bases from J, the gap between germline ends came to 16 bases. This chain's CDR3 is CASSSTPGGGEKLFF. CDR3 DNA: TGTGCCAGCAGCTCCACCCCGGGGGGCGGTGAAAAACTGTTTTTT.

The chain joins TRBV30 to TRBJ2-6; D is perhaps TRBD1 (5 bases). The length of the CDR3 is 15 residues. Trimming cost V 3 bases and J 0 bases, with 9 bases left between them. Per the germline V gene, CDR1 is GTSNPN and CDR2 is SVGIG (reference sequence). The chain's CDR3 is CAWSVGDSGANVLTF. Here the CDR3 DNA reads TGTGCCTGGAGCGTAGGGGACTCTGGGGCCAACGTCCTGACTTTC. The full variable domain, with the rest looked up from reference TRBV30 and TRBJ2-6, is SQTIHQWPATLVQPVGSPLSLECTVEGTSNPNLYWYRQAAGRGLQLLFYSVGIGQISSEVPQNLSASRPQDRQFILSSKKLLLSDSGFYLCAWSVGDSGANVLTFGAGSRLTVL.

This chain joins TRBV18 and TRBJ2-3; D perhaps matches TRBD2 (6 bases). Per germline, CDR1 KGHSH and CDR2 LQKENI. This CDR3 contains 14 residues. V was clipped by 4 bases and J by 1 base, with 9 bases between them. CDR3 sequence reads: CASSRSGGTDTQYF. CDR3 DNA: TGTGCCAGCTCACGCTCGGGGGGCACAGATACGCAGTATTTT.

In this sample, this clone turned up a few times. The chain couples TRBV7-2 to TRBJ2-5; D gene uncertain. The CDR3 contains 13 residues. CDR1 is SGHTA, CDR2 FQGNSA, per germline. Trimming removed 5 bases from V and 2 bases from J, with 9 bases in between. The CDR3 loop is CASSLGLQETQYF. The DNA of the CDR3 is TGTGCCAGCAGCCTCGGTCTACAAGAGACCCAGTACTTC.

The genes are TRBV30 and TRBJ1-1, with 8 positions matching TRBD1. Germline V gene data show CDR1 as GTSNPN and CDR2 as SVGIG (reference sequence). With 8 bases clipped from V and 5 bases from J, the junction kept 10 bases outside the gene matches. CDR3 size: 13 residues. This CDR3 is CAGQGIEGTEAFF. CDR3 nucleotide sequence: TGTGCCGGACAGGGAATCGAAGGTACTGAAGCTTTCTTT. The full variable domain, completed using reference TRBV30 and TRBJ1-1, is SQTIHQWPATLVQPVGSPLSLECTVEGTSNPNLYWYRQAAGRGLQLLFYSVGIGQISSEVPQNLSASRPQDRQFILSSKKLLLSDSGFYLCAGQGIEGTEAFFGQGTRLTVV.

V gene TRBV18 combines with J gene TRBJ1-1; D remains ambiguous. V lost 3 bases to trimming and J lost 3 bases, with 14 bases between them. The CDR3 spans 15 residues. The germline V gene has CDR1 KGHSH and CDR2 LQKENI. For the CDR3, the DNA is TGTGCCAGCTCACCCACGTTGGAGGGATACACTGAAGCTTTCTTT. Its protein product is CASSPTLEGYTEAFF.

The chain has TRBV30 and TRBJ2-5, with 11 bases matching TRBD2. Per germline, CDR1 GTSNPN and CDR2 SVGIG (reference sequence). V dropped 0 bases and J dropped 5; count of bases not matched to a gene: 8. The CDR3 totals 16 residues. This chain's CDR3 is CAWSVERLAGWETQYF. The CDR3, as DNA: TGTGCCTGGAGTGTAGAGCGACTAGCGGGGTGGGAGACCCAGTACTTC.

This chain joins TRBV18 and TRBJ2-7; 7 bases agree with TRBD1. J was trimmed by 2 bases and V by 6 bases; bases with no gene match: 10. The CDR3 has 15 amino acids. Looked up from germline, CDR1 is KGHSH and CDR2 is LQKENI. CDR3 nucleotide sequence: TGTGCCAGCTCCGAGTACCCGGGACAGACCTACGAGCAGTACTTC. It yields the protein CASSEYPGQTYEQYF.

The V and J genes are TRBV27 and TRBJ1-5, with 8 bases matching TRBD1. CDR3 size: 17 residues. Trimming at V came to 4 bases and at J to 0 bases, leaving 8 bases not matched to a gene. CDR1 is MNHEY, CDR2 SMNVEV, per germline (reference sequence). The CDR3 DNA follows: TGTGCCAGCAGTTCTTTACGGACAGGGTATAGCAATCAGCCCCAGCATTTT. It translates to CASSSLRTGYSNQPQHF.

This chain joins TRBV7-3 and TRBJ2-3; 7 nucleotides agree with TRBD1. This CDR3 region has 14 residues. V trimming: 2 bases; J trimming: 5 bases; junction bases outside the gene matches: 4. From germline, CDR1 is SGHTA and CDR2 FQGTGA. Here the CDR3 DNA reads TGTGCCAGCAGCTTAGACAGGGCAATAGATACGCAGTATTTT. Translated: CASSLDRAIDTQYF.

DNA for the CDR3: TGCGCCAGCAGCCAAGATCAGGGAGCGGGGGGACGGAATGAGCAGTTCTTC. This gives the protein CASSQDQGAGGRNEQFF. The chain links TRBV4-3 to TRBJ2-1, with TRBD2 matching over 9 bases. The CDR3 has 17 residues. V lost 0 bases, J lost 7 bases, and 10 bases stayed unmatched. The germline gives CDR1 LGHNA, CDR2 YSLEER.